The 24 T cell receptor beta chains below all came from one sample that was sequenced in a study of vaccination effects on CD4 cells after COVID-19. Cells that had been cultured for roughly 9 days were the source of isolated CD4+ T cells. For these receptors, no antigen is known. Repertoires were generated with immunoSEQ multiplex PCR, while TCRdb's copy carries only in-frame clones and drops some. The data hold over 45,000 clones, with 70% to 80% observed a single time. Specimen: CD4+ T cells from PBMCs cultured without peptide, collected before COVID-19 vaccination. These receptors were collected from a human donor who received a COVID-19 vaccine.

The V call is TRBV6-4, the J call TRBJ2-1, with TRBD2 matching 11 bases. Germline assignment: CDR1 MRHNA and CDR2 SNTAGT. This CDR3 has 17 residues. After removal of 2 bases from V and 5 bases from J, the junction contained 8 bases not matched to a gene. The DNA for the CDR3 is TGTGCCAGCAGTGACCGTAGCGGGGGGGCTCTCCACAATGAGCAGTTCTTC. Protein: CASSDRSGGALHNEQFF.

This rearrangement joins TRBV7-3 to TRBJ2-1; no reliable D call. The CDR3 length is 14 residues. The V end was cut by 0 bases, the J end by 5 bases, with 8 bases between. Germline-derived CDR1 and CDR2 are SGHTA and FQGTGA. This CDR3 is CASSLTLWDNEQFF. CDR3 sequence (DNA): TGTGCCAGCAGCTTAACGTTATGGGACAATGAGCAGTTCTTC. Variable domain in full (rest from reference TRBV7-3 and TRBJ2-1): GAGVSQTPSNKVTEKGKYVELRCDPISGHTALYWYRQSLGQGPEFLIYFQGTGAADDSGLPNDRFFAVRPEGSVSTLKIQRTERGDSAVYLCASSLTLWDNEQFFGPGTRLTVL.

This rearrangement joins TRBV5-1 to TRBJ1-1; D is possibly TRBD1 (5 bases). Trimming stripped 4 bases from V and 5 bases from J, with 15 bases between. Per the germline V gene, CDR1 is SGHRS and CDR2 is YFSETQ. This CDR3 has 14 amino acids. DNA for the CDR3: TGCGCCAGCAGCCGGACGGTGGGACGTACTGAAGCTTTCTTT. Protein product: CASSRTVGRTEAFF.

CDR3 loop: CSVEVGANYGYTF. The CDR3 nucleotides are TGCAGCGTTGAGGTGGGGGCTAACTATGGCTACACCTTC. The chain has TRBV29-1 and TRBJ1-2, with D possibly being TRBD1 (5 bases). Germline values: CDR1 SQVTM, CDR2 ANQGSEA. V lost 3 bases and J 0 bases, leaving 8 bases between the germline ends. This CDR3 has 13 residues.

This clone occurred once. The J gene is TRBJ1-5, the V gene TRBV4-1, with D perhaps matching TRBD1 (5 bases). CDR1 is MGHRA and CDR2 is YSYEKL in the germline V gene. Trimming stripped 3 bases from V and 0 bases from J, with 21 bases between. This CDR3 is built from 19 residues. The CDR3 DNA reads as TGCGCCAGCAGCCATAAGCCGGAGGCGGGGGACTTTAGCAATCAGCCCCAGCATTTT. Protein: CASSHKPEAGDFSNQPQHF.

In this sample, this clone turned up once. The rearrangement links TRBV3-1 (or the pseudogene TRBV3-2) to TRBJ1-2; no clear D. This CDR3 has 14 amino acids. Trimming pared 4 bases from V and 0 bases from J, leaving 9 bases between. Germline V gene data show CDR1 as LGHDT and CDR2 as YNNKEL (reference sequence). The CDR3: CASSPSVANYGYTF. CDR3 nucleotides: TGTGCCAGCAGCCCCAGTGTGGCTAACTATGGCTACACCTTC.

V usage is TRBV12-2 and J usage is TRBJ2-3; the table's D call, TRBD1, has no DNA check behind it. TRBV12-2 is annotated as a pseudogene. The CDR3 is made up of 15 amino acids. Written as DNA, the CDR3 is TGTGCAAGTCGCCTCACAGGGGGCTACGGGGATACGCAGTATTTT. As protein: CASRLTGGYGDTQYF.

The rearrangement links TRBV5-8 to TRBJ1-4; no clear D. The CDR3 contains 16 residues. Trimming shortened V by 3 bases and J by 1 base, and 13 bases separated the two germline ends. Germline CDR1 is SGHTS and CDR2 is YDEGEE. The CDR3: CASSSYNWRTNEKLFF. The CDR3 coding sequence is TGTGCCAGCAGCTCGTACAATTGGAGAACTAATGAAAAACTGTTTTTT.

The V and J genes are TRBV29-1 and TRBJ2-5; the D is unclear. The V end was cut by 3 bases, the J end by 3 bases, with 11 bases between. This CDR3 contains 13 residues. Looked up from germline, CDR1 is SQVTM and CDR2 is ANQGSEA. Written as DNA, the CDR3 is TGCAGCGTTGACGACGGTTACAAAGAGACCCAGTACTTC. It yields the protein CSVDDGYKETQYF.

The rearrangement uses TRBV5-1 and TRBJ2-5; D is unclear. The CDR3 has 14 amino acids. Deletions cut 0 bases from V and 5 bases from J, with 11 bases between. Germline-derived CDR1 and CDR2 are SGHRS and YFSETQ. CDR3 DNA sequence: TGCGCCAGCAGCTTGGCCGGTTCCGAGGAGACCCAGTACTTC. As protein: CASSLAGSEETQYF.

CDR3 amino acids: CASTRGSGETQYF. As DNA, the CDR3 is TGTGCCAGCACCCGGGGTAGCGGAGAGACCCAGTACTTC. The chain links TRBV7-9 to TRBJ2-5; possibly TRBD2 for D (6 bases). The V gene's germline CDR1 is SEHNR and CDR2 FQNEAQ (reference sequence). Trimming left V 7 bases short and J 4 bases short, with 13 bases between. CDR3 size: 13 residues.

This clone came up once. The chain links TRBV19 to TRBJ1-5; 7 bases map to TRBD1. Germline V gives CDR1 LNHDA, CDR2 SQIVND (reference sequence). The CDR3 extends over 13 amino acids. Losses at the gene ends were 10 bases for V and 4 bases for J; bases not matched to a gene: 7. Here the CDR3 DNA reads TGTGCCACCAGGGACAGCCCGAATCAGCCCCAGCATTTT. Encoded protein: CATRDSPNQPQHF.

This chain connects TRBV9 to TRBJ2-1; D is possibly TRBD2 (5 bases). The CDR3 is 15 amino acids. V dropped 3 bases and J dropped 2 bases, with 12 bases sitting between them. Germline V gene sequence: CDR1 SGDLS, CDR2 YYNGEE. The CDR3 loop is CASSAEGVPYNEQFF. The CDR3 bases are TGTGCCAGCAGCGCCGAGGGTGTCCCCTACAATGAGCAGTTCTTC. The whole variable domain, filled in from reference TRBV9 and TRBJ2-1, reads DSGVTQTPKHLITATGQRVTLRCSPRSGDLSVYWYQQSLDQGLQFLIQYYNGEERAKGNILERFSAQQFPDLHSELNLSSLELGDSALYFCASSAEGVPYNEQFFGPGTRLTVL.

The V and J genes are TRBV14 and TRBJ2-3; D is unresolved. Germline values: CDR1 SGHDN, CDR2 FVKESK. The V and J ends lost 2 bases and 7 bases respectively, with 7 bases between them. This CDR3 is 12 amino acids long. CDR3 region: CASSQPGYTQYF. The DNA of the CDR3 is TGTGCCAGCAGCCAACCTGGTTATACGCAGTATTTT.

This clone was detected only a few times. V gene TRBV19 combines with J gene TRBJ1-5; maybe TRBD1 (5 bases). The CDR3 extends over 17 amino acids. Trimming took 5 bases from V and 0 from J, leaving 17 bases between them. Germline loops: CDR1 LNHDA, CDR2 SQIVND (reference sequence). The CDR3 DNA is TGTGCCAGTAGTTGGATAGGGAAAGGGGATAGCAATCAGCCCCAGCATTTT. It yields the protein CASSWIGKGDSNQPQHF.

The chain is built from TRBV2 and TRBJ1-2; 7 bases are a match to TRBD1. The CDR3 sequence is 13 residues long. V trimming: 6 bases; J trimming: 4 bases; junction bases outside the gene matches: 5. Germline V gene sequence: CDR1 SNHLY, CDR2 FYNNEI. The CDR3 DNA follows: TGTGCCAGCAGGGGACAGCCGGTCTATGGCTACACCTTC. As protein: CASRGQPVYGYTF.

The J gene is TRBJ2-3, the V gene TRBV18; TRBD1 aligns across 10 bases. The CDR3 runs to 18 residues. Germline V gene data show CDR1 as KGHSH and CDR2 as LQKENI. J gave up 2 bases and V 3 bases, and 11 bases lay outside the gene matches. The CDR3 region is CASSPLIMGQGPTDTQYF. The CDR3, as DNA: TGTGCCAGCTCACCGTTAATAATGGGACAGGGGCCCACAGATACGCAGTATTTT.

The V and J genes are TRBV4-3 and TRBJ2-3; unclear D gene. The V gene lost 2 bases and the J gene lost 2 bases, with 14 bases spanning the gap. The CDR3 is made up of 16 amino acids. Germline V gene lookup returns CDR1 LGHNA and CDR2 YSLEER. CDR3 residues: CASSQTAPYLTDTQYF. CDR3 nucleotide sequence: TGCGCCAGCAGCCAAACTGCCCCGTACCTCACAGATACGCAGTATTTT.

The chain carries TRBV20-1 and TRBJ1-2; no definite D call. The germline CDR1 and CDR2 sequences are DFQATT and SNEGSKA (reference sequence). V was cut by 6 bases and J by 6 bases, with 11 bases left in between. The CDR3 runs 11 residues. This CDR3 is CSAEPQNGYTF. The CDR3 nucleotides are TGCAGTGCCGAGCCACAGAATGGCTACACCTTC.

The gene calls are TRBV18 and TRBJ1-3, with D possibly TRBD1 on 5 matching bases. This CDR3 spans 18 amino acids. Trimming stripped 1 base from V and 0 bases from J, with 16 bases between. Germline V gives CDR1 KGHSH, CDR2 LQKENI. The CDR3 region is CASSPQTVGTSSGNTIYF. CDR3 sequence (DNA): TGTGCCAGCTCACCACAAACAGTGGGGACGAGCTCTGGAAACACCATATATTTT.

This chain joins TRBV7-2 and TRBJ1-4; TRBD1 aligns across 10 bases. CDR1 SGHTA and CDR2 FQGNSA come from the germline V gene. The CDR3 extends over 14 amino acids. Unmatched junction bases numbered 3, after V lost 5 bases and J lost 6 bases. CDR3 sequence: CASSPDRGDEKLFF. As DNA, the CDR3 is TGTGCCAGCAGCCCGGACAGGGGGGATGAAAAACTGTTTTTT.

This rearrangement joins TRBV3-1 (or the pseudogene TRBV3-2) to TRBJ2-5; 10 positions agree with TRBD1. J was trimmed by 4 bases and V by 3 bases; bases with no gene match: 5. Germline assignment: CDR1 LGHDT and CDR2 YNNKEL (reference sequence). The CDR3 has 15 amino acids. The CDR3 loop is CASSHSGQGGETQYF. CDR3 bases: TGTGCCAGCAGCCATTCCGGACAGGGGGGAGAGACCCAGTACTTC.

CDR3 DNA: TGTGCCAGCAGTGAAACTTTGAAACTTGCACCCCTCCACTTT. It encodes CASSETLKLAPLHF. V gene TRBV2 combines with J gene TRBJ1-6; D uncertain. This CDR3 comprises 14 residues. With 2 bases removed from V and 11 bases from J, the gap between germline ends came to 13 bases. Germline lookup yields CDR1 SNHLY and CDR2 FYNNEI.

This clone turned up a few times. CDR3 DNA: TGTGCCAGCAGTTTATTACCCGACAGGGGCAGGGGCTACACCTTC. Its protein product is CASSLLPDRGRGYTF. The V and J genes are TRBV28 and TRBJ1-2; 8 nucleotides match TRBD1. This CDR3 is built from 15 residues. The V segment lost 1 base and the J segment 8 bases; nucleotides outside the gene matches: 9. Germline V gene data show CDR1 as MDHEN and CDR2 as SYDVKM.